The 2 T cell receptor beta chains reported below all come from one sample, sequenced in a study of blood T cell repertoires in COVID-19. Profiling relied on immunoSEQ multiplex PCR, and the TCRdb table lists in-frame clones only, not all of them. There are roughly 230,000 clones in the sample; around 90% occur only once, and about 2% lies in the top ten. The source material was peripheral blood. The receptors were sampled from an older woman with COVID-19, enrolled during active disease.

The chain carries TRBV6-6 and TRBJ2-3, with TRBD2 identical over 8 bases. J gave up 4 bases and V 5 bases, and 2 bases lay outside the gene matches. The CDR3 spans 13 residues. Germline V gene lookup returns CDR1 MNHNY and CDR2 SVGAGI (reference sequence). The CDR3 sequence is CASSRTSPDTQYF. CDR3 DNA: TGTGCCAGCAGTCGGACTAGCCCAGATACGCAGTATTTT.

The genes are TRBV5-1 and TRBJ1-1, with 9 nucleotides matching TRBD1. CDR3 length: 13 residues. CDR1 SGHRS and CDR2 YFSETQ come from the germline V gene. With V trimmed by 7 bases and J by 0 bases, 1 base remained unmatched. Here the CDR3 DNA reads TGCGCCAGCGGGACAGGGATGAACACTGAAGCTTTCTTT. Protein: CASGTGMNTEAFF.